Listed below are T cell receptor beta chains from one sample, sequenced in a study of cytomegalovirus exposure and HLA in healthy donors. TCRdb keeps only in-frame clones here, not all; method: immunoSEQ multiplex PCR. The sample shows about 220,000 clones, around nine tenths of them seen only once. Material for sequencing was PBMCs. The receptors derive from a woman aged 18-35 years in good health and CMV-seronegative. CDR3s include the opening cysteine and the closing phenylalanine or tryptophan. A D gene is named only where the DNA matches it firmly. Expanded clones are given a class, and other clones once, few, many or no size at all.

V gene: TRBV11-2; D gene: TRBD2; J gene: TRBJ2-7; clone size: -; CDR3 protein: CASSLEGRLAGDEQYF; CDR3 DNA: TGTGCCAGCAGCTTAGAAGGGAGACTAGCGGGAGACGAGCAGTACTTC
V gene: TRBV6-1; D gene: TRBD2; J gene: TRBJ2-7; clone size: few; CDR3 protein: CASTRLAGPYEQYF; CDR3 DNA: TGTGCCAGCACCAGACTAGCGGGACCCTACGAGCAGTACTTC
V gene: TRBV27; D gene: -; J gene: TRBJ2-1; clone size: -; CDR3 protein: CASSLSTARASFSYNEQFF; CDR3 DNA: TGTGCCAGCAGTTTATCGACCGCGAGGGCGAGTTTCTCCTACAATGAGCAGTTCTTC
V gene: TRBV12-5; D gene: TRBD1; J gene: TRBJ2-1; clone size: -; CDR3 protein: CASGRGKFYNEQFF; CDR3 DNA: TGTGCTAGTGGCAGGGGGAAGTTCTACAATGAGCAGTTCTTC
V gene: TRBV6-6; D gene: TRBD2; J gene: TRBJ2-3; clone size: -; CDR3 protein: CASKGRAEDTQYF; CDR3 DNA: TGTGCCAGCAAGGGGAGGGCCGAAGATACGCAGTATTTT
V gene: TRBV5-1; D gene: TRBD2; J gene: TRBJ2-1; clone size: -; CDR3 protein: CASSLAGGQTDEQFF; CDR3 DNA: TGCGCCAGCAGCTTGGCGGGAGGGCAGACCGATGAGCAGTTCTTC
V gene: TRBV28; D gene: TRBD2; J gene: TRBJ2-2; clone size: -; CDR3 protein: CASSSPRLAGTGELFF; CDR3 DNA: TGTGCCAGCAGTTCCCCCCGCCTAGCGGGAACCGGGGAGCTGTTTTTT
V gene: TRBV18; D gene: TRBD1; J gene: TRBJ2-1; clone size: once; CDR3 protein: CASSPGTGWGNEQFF; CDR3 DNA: TGTGCCAGCTCACCTGGGACAGGGTGGGGCAATGAGCAGTTCTTC
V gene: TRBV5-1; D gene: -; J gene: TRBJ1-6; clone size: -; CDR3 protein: CASSLDPGRADSPLHF; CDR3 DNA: TGCGCCAGCAGCTTGGACCCGGGGAGGGCGGATTCACCCCTCCACTTT
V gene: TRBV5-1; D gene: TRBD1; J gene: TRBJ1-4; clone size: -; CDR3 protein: CASSTTPDRGRGKLFF; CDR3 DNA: TGCGCCAGCTCAACGACCCCAGACAGGGGGCGTGGGAAACTGTTTTTT
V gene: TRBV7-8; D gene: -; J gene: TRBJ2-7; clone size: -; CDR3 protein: CASSLVSGLILSSYEQYF; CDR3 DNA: TGTGCCAGCAGCTTAGTGTCAGGGCTCATCCTTAGCTCCTACGAGCAGTACTTC
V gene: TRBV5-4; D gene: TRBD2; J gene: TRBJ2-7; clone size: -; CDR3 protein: CASSLALASGGYEQYF; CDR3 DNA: TGTGCCAGCAGCTTGGCCCTAGCGTCGGGGGGCTACGAGCAGTACTTC
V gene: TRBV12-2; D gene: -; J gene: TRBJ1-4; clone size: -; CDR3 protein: CASRTDRGYEKLFF; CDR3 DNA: TGTGCAAGTCGCACAGACAGGGGGTATGAAAAACTGTTTTTT
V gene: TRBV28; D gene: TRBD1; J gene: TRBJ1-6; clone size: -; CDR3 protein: CASSLGQFGSPLHF; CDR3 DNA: TGTGCCAGCAGTCTGGGACAGTTCGGGTCACCCCTCCACTTT
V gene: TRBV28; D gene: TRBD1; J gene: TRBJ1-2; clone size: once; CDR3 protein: CASSIGTGRLLNYGYTF; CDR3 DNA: TGTGCCAGCAGCATCGGGACAGGGCGGCTCCTAAACTATGGCTACACCTTC
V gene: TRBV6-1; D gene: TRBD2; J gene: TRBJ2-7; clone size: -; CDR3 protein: CASSEPVTNLAGYEQYF; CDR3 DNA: TGTGCCAGCAGTGAACCTGTTACTAACCTAGCGGGGTACGAGCAGTACTTC
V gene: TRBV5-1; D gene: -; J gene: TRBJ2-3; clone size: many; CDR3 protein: CASSRESTDTQYF; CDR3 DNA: TGCGCCAGCAGTAGGGAGAGCACAGATACGCAGTATTTT
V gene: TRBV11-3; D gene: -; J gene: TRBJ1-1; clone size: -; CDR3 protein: CASSLDLGAEAFF; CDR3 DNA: TGTGCCAGCAGCTTAGATTTAGGGGCTGAAGCTTTCTTT
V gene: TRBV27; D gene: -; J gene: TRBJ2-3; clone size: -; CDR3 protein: CASSRRQGTDTQYF; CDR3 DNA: TGTGCCAGCAGCCGCCGACAGGGCACAGATACGCAGTATTTT
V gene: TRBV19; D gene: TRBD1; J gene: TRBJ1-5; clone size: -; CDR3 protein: CASRATGAANQPQHF; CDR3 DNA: TGTGCCAGTAGAGCCACAGGGGCCGCTAATCAGCCCCAGCATTTT
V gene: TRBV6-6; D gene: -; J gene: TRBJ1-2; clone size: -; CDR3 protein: CASSIRLTYGYTF; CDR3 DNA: TGTGCCAGCAGTATCAGACTGACCTATGGCTACACCTTC
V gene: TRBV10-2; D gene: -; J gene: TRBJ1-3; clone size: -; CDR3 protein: CASSGLASGNTIYF; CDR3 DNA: TGCGCCAGCAGTGGTCTGGCCTCTGGAAACACCATATATTTT
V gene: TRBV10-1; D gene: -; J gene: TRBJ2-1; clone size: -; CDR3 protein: CASSPRAVSGNEQFF; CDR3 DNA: TGCGCCAGCAGTCCGCGGGCGGTATCTGGGAATGAGCAGTTCTTC
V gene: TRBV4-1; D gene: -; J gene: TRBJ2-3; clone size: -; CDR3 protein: CASSHGSLPGDTQYF; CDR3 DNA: TGCGCCAGCAGCCATGGGTCGTTACCGGGAGATACGCAGTATTTT
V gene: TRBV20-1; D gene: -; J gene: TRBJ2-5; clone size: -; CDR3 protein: CSVPTRVQYF; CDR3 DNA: TGCAGTGTACCGACTCGTGTCCAGTACTTC
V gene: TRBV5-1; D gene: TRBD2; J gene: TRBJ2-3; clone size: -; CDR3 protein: CASISPGGGRAVKKYF; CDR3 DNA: TGCGCCAGCATTAGCCCGGGCGGCGGGAGGGCCGTAAAAAAGTATTTT
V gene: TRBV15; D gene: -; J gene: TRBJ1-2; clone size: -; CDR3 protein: CATSTRNRESYGYTF; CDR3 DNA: TGTGCCACCAGCACCCGGAACAGGGAGAGCTATGGCTACACCTTC
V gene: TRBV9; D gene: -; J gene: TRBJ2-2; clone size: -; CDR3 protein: CASSVAPGSNTGELFF; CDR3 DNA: TGTGCCAGCAGCGTAGCTCCAGGGTCGAACACCGGGGAGCTGTTTTTT
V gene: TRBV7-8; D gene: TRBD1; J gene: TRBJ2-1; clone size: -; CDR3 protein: CASSLTGTGVRNEQFF; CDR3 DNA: TGTGCCAGCAGCTTAACTGGGACAGGGGTTCGGAATGAGCAGTTCTTC
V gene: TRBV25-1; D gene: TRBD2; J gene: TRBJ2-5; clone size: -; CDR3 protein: CASTVLAGGETQYF; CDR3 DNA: TGTGCCAGCACCGTTCTAGCGGGAGGAGAGACCCAGTACTTC
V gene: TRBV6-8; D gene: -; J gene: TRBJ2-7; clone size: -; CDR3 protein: CARGRGLISYEQYF; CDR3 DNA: TGTGCCAGAGGTCGAGGTCTCATCTCCTACGAGCAGTACTTC
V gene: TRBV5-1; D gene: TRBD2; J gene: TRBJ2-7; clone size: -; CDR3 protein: CASSSTSGRDYEQYF; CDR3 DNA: TGCGCCAGCAGCTCGACTAGCGGGAGGGATTACGAGCAGTACTTC
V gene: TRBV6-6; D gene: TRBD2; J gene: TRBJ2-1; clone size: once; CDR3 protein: CASREIAGGLRAQFF; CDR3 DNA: TGTGCCAGCCGAGAGATAGCGGGAGGGCTGCGAGCCCAGTTCTTC
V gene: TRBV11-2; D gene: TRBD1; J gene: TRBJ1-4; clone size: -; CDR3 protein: CASSSRQGGRANEKLFF; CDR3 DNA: TGTGCCAGCAGCTCTCGACAGGGGGGGCGGGCTAATGAAAAACTGTTTTTT
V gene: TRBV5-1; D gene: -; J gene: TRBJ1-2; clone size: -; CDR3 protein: CASSRLPEEGYTF; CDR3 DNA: TGCGCCAGCAGCCGGCTCCCCGAGGAAGGCTACACCTTC
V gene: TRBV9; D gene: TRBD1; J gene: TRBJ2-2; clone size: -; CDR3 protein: CASSPMGTANTGELFF; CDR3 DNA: TGTGCCAGCAGCCCGATGGGGACAGCGAACACCGGGGAGCTGTTTTTT
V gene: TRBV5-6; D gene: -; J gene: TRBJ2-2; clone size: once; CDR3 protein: CASSSLGQPANTGELFF; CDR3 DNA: TGTGCCAGCAGCTCCCTTGGACAGCCCGCGAACACCGGGGAGCTGTTTTTT
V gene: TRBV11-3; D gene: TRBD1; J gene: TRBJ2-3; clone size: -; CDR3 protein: CASSLLRQGRADTQYF; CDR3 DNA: TGTGCCAGCAGCCTCCTAAGACAGGGTAGAGCAGATACGCAGTATTTT
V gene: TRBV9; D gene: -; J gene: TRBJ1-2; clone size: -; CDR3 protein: CASSVAPPGGEGGYTF; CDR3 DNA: TGTGCCAGCAGCGTAGCCCCGCCCGGGGGGGAGGGTGGCTACACCTTC
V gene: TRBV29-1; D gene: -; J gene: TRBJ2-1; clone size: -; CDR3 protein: CSVDKRVNEQFF; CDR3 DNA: TGCAGCGTTGATAAGAGAGTCAATGAGCAGTTCTTC
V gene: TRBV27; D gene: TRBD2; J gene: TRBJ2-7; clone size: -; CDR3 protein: CASSSYPGTSGSNEQYF; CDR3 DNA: TGTGCCAGCAGTTCCTACCCCGGGACTAGCGGGAGCAACGAGCAGTACTTC
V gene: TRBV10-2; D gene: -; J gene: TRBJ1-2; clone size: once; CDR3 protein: CASSEVSWYGYTF; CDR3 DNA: TGCGCCAGCAGTGAAGTGAGTTGGTATGGCTACACCTTC
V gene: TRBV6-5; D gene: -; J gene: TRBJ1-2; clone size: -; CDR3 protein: CASSYSVLNYGYTF; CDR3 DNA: TGTGCCAGCAGTTACTCGGTACTGAACTATGGCTACACCTTC
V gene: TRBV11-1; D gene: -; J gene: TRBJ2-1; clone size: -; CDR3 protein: CASSFKSPSGEQFF; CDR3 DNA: TGTGCCAGCAGCTTTAAGTCGCCGTCGGGGGAGCAGTTCTTC
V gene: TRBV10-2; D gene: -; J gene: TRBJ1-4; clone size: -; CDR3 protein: CASSGVAGAFF; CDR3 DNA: TGCGCCAGCAGTGGAGTGGCAGGGGCGTTTTTT
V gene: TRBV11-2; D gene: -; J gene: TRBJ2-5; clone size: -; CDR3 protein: CASSTNAGPETQYF; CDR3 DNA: TGTGCCAGCAGCACCAACGCGGGGCCTGAGACCCAGTACTTC
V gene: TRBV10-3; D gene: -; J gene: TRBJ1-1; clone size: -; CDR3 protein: CAIRLDRNTEAFF; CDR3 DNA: TGTGCCATCAGACTCGACAGGAACACTGAAGCTTTCTTT
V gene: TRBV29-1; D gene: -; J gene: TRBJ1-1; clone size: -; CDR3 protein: CSVDETGENTEAFF; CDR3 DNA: TGCAGCGTTGACGAGACAGGAGAGAACACTGAAGCTTTCTTT
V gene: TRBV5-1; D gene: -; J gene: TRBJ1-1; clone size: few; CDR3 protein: CASSLQGLSTEAFF; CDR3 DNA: TGCGCCAGCAGCTTGCAGGGTCTAAGCACTGAAGCTTTCTTT
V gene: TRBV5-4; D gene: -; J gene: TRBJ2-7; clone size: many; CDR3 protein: CASSLVPEREQYF; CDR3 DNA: TGTGCCAGCAGCTTGGTTCCAGAGCGCGAGCAGTACTTC
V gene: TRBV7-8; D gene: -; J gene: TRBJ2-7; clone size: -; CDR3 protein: CASSTTSGSVYEQYF; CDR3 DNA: TGTGCCAGCAGCACCACTAGTGGATCCGTCTACGAGCAGTACTTC